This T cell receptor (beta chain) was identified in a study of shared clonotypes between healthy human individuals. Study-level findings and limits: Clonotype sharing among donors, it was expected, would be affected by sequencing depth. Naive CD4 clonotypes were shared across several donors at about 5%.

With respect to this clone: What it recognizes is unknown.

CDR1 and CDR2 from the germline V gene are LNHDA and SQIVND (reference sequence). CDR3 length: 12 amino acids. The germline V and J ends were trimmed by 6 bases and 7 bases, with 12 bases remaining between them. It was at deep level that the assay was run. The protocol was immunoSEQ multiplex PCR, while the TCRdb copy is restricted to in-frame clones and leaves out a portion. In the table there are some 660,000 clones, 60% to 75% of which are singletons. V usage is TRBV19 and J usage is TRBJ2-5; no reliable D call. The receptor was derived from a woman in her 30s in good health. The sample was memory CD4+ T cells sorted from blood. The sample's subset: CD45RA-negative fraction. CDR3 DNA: TGTGCCAGTAGCTCCATGGGTGGGACCCAGTACTTC. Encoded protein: CASSSMGGTQYF.